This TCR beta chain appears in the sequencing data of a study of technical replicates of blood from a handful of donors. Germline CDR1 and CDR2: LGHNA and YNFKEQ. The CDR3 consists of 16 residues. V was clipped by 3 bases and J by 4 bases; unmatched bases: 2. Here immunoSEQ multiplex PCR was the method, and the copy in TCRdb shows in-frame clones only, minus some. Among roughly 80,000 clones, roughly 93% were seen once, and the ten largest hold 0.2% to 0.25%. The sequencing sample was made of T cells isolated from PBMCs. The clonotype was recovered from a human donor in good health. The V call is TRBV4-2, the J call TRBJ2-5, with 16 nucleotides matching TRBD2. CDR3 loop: CASSQGLAGGGETQYF. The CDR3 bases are TGTGCCAGCAGCCAGGGACTAGCGGGAGGGGGAGAGACCCAGTACTTC.